This TCR beta chain was observed in a study of T cells in Graves' hyperthyroidism and ophthalmopathy. RNA transcripts gave rise to amplified TCR beta CDR3 regions. When the TCR CDR3 underwent first-round RT-PCR, the HTBI primer set was used. TCRdb called the multiplex PCR reads again in MiXCR, with one record for every CDR3 protein. This sample has 450,000 to 650,000 distinct CDR3 sequences, with approximately 14% found just once. The CDR3 totals 14 residues. The V segment lost 4 bases and the J segment 4 bases; nucleotides outside the gene matches: 4. CDR1 is SNHLY, CDR2 FYNNEI, per germline. There are many counts of this clonotype. Patients with uncontrolled infections, other autoimmune diseases, pregnancy or lactation were excluded.

This clonotype was sampled from a woman between 18 and 29 years old with Graves' ophthalmopathy. The specimen sequenced was blood. The rearrangement joins TRBV2 to TRBJ2-7, with 10 bases identical to TRBD2. The CDR3 spells CASSGTSGKYEQYF. DNA of the CDR3: TGTGCCAGCAGTGGGACTAGCGGAAAGTACGAGCAGTACTTC.